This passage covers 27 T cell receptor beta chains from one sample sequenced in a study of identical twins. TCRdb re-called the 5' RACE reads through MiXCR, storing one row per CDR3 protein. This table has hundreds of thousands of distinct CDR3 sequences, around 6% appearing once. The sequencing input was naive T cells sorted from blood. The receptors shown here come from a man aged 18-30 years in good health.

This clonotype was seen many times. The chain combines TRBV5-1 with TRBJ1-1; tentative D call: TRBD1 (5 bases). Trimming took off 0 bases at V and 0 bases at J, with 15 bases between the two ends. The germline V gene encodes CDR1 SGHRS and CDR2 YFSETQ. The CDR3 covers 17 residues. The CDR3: CASSLVVGAPMNTEAFF. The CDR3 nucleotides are TGCGCCAGCAGCTTGGTGGTAGGGGCCCCTATGAACACTGAAGCTTTCTTT.

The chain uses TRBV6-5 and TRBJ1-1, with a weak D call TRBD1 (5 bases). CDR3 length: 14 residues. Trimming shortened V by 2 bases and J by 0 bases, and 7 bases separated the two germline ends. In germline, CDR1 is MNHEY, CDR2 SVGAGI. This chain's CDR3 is CASSYDSLNTEAFF. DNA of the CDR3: TGTGCCAGCAGTTACGACAGTCTGAACACTGAAGCTTTCTTT.

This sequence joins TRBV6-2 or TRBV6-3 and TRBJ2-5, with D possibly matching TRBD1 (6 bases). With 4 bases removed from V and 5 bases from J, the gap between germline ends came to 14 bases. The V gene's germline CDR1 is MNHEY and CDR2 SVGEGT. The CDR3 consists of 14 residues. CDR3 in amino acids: CASSSSGQRETQYF. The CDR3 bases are TGTGCCAGCAGTTCGTCTGGACAGCGGGAGACCCAGTACTTC.

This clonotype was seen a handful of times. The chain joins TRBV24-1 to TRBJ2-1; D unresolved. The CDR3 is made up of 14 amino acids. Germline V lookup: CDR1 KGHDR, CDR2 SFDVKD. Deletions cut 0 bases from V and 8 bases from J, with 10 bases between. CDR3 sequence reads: CATSDLSSLDEQFF. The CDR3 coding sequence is TGTGCCACCAGTGATTTGTCCAGCTTGGATGAGCAGTTCTTC.

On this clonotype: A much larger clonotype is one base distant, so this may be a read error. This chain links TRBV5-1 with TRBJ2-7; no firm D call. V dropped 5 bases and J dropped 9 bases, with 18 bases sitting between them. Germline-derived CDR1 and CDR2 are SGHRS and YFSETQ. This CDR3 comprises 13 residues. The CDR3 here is CASSWAPLFGQYV. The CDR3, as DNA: TGCGCCAGCAGTTGGGCCCCCCTGTTCGGGCAGTACGTC.

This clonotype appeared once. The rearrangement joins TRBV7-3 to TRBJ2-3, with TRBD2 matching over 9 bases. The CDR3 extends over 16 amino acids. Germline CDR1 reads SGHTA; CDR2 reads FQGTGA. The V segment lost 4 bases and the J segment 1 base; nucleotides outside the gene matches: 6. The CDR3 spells CASSWYSGSGTDTQYF. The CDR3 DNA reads TGTGCCAGCAGCTGGTATAGCGGGAGTGGCACAGATACGCAGTATTTT.

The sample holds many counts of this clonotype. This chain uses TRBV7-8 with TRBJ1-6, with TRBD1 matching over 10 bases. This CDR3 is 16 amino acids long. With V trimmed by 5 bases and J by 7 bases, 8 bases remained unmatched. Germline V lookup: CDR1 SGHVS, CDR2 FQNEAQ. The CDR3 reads CASSPGTGAVNSPLHF. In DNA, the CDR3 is TGTGCCAGCAGCCCCGGGACAGGGGCTGTGAATTCACCCCTCCACTTT.

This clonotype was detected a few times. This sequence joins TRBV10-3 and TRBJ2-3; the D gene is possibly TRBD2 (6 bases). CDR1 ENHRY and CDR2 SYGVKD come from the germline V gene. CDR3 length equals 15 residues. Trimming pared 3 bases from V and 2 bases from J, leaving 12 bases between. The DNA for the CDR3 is TGTGCCATCAGTGAACCGGGACTGGCCACAGATACGCAGTATTTT. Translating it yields CAISEPGLATDTQYF.

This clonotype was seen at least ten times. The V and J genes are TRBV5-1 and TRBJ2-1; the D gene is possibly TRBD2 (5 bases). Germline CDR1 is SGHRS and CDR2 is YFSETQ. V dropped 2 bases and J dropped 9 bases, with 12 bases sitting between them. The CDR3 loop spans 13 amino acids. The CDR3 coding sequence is TGCGCCAGCAGCTTTTCCGGAGCGGCTGAGCAGTTCTTC. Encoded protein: CASSFSGAAEQFF.

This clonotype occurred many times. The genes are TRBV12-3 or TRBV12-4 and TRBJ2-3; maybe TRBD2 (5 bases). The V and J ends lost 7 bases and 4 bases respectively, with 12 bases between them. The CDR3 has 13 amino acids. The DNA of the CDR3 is TGTGCCAGCACCGGACTTCCGTCAGATACGCAGTATTTT. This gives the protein CASTGLPSDTQYF.

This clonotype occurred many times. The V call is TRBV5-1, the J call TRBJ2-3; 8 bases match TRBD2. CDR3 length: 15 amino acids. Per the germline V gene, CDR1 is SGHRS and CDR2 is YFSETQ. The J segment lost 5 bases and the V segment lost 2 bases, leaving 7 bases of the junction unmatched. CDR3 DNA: TGCGCCAGCAGCTTATCTAGCGGGTGGGAAGATACGCAGTATTTT. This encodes CASSLSSGWEDTQYF.

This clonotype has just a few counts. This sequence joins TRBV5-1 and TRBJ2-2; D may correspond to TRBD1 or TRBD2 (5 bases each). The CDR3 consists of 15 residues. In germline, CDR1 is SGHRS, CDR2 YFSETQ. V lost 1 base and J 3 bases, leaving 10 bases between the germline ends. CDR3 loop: CASSLSGTHTGELFF. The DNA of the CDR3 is TGCGCCAGCAGCTTGTCCGGGACCCACACCGGGGAGCTGTTTTTT.

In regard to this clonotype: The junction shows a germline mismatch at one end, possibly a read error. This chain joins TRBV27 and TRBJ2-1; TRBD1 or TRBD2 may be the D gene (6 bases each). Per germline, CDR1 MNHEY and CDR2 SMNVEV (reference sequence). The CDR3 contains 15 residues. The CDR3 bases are TGTGCCAGCAGTTTCGGGGGCAGCTCCCACAATGAGCAGTTCTTC. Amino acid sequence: CASSFGGSSHNEQFF.

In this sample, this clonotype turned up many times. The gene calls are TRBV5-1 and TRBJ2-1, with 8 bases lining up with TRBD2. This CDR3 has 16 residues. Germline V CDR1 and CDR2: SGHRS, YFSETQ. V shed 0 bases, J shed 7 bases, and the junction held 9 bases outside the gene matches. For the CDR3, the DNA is TGCGCCAGCAGCTTGGCCGGGAGCGGGAGAACGAATGAGCAGTTCTTC. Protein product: CASSLAGSGRTNEQFF.

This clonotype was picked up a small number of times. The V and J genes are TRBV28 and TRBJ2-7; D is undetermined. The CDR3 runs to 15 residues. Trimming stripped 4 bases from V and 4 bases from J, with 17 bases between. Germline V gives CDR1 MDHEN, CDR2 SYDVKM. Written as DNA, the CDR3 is TGTGCCAGCAGTTCAAACGCTAGGGCTCCTTACGAGCAGTACTTC. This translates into CASSSNARAPYEQYF.

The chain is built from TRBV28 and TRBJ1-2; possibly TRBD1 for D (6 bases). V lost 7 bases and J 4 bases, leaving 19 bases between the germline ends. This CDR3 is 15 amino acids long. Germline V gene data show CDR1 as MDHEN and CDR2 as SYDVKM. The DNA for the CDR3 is TGTGCCAGCACCTCGGTCTTGGGGGGCAGCTATGGCTACACCTTC. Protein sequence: CASTSVLGGSYGYTF.

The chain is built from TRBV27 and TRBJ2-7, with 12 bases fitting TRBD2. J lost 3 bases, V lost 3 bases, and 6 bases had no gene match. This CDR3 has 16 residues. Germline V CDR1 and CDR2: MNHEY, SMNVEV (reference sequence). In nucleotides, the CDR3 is TGTGCCAGCAGTTTTTCCCGGGGACTAGCGGGCTACGAGCAGTACTTC. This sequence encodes CASSFSRGLAGYEQYF.

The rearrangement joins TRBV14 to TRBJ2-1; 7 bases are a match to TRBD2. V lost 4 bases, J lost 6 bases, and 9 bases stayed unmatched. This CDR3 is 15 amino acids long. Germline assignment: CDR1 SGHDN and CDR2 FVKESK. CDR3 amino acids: CASSRSGRAFNEQFF. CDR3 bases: TGTGCCAGCAGCCGATCGGGGAGGGCCTTCAATGAGCAGTTCTTC.

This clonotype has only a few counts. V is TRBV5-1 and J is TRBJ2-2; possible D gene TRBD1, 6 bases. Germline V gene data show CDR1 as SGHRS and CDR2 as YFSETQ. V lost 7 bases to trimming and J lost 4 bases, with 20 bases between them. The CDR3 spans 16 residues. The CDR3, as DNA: TGCGCCAGCTCACGGATACAGGGTAGAGGCACCGGGGAGCTGTTTTTT. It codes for CASSRIQGRGTGELFF.

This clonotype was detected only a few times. The CDR3 nucleotides are TGTGCCTGGAGTGTGAGGGGAACCGGGGAGCTGTTTTTT. This sequence encodes CAWSVRGTGELFF. The V and J genes are TRBV30 and TRBJ2-2; either TRBD1 or TRBD2 may supply D (5 bases each). CDR1 is GTSNPN, CDR2 SVGIG, per germline (reference sequence). Trimming removed 0 bases at V and 5 bases at J, with 7 bases between. The CDR3 runs to 13 residues.

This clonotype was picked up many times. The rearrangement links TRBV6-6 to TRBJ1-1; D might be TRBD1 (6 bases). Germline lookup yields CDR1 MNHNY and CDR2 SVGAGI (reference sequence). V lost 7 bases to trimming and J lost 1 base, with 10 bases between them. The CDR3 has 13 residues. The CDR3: CASTGAQNTEAFF. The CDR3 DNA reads TGTGCCAGCACGGGGGCGCAGAACACTGAAGCTTTCTTT.

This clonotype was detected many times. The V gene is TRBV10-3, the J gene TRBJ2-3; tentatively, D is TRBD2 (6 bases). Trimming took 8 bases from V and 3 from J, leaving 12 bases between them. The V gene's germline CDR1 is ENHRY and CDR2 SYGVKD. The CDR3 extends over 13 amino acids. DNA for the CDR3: TGTGCCATCGGGGGAGGTGGGACAGATACGCAGTATTTT. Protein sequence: CAIGGGGTDTQYF.

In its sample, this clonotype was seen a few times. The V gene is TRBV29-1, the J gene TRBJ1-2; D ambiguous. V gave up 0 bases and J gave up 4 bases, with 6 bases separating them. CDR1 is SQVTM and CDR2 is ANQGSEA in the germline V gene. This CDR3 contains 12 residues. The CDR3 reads CSVEEGGYGYTF. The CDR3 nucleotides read TGCAGCGTTGAAGAGGGCGGCTATGGCTACACCTTC.

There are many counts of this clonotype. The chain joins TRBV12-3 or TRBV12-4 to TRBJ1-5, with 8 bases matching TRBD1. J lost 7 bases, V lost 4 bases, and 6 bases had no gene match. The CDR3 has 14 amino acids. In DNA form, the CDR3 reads TGTGCCAGCAGTTCGACAGGGGCTGGGCAGCCCCAGCATTTT. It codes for CASSSTGAGQPQHF.

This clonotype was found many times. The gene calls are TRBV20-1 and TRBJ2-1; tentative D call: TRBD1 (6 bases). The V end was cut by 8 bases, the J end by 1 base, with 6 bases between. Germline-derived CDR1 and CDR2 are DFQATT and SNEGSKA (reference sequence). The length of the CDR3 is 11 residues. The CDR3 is CSTGSYNEQFF. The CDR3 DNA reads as TGCAGTACAGGGTCCTACAATGAGCAGTTCTTC.

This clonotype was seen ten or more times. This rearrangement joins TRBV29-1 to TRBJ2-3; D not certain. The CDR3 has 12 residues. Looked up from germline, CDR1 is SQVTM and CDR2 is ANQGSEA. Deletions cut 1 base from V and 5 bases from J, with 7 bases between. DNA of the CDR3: TGCAGCGTTGAAGCCAAGCAAGATACGCAGTATTTT. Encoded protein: CSVEAKQDTQYF.

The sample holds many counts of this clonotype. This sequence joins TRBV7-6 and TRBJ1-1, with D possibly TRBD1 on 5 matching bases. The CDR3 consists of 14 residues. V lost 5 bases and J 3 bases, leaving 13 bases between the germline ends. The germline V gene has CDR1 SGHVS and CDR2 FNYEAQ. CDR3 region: CASSPGGGYTEAFF. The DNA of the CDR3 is TGTGCCAGCAGCCCCGGTGGGGGGTACACTGAAGCTTTCTTT.